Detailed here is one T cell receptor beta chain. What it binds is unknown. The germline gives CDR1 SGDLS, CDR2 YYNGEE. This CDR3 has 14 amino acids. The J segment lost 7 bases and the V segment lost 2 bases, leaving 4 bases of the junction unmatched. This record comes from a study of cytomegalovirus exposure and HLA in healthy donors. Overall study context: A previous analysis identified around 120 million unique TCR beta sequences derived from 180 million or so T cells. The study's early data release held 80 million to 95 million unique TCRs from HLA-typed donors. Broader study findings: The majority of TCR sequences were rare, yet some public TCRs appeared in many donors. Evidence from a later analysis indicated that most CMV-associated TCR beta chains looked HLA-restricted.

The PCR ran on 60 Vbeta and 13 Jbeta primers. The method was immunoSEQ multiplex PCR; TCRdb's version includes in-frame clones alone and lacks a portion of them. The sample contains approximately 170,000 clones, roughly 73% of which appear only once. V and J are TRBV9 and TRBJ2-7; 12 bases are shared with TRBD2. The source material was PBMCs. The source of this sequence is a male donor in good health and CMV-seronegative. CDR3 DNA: TGTGCCAGCAGCGTGACTAGCGGGAGTAGTGAGCAGTACTTC. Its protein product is CASSVTSGSSEQYF.